One and the same sample provided the 31 T cell receptor beta chains below, sequenced in a study of control samples from healthy donors and cancer patients. Sequencing was performed with immunoSEQ multiplex PCR; in TCRdb, only in-frame clones are kept and a portion is missing. The table has about 140,000 clones, roughly 92% seen once. Input material: blood. These receptors originate from a man aged 30 to 45 in good health.

This chain joins TRBV20-1 and TRBJ2-2; the match to TRBD2 covers 7 bases. V gave up 3 bases and J gave up 4 bases; unmatched junction bases: 8. The length of the CDR3 is 15 residues. Germline V gene data show CDR1 as DFQATT and CDR2 as SNEGSKA (reference sequence). CDR3 protein: CSASVGRTSTGELFF. As DNA, the CDR3 is TGCAGTGCTAGTGTTGGCCGGACTAGCACCGGGGAGCTGTTTTTT.

V and J are TRBV4-1 and TRBJ2-7, with TRBD1 matching over 9 bases. This CDR3 region has 15 residues. V lost 3 bases, J lost 2 bases, and 5 bases stayed unmatched. The germline V gene has CDR1 MGHRA and CDR2 YSYEKL. The CDR3 region is CASSHPDRGTYEQYF. In DNA, the CDR3 is TGCGCCAGCAGCCATCCAGACAGGGGGACCTACGAGCAGTACTTC.

This clone is medium-sized within its sample. The genes are TRBV6-5 and TRBJ2-7; TRBD2 matches 10 bases. Germline CDR1 is MNHEY and CDR2 is SVGAGI. V lost 6 bases to trimming and J lost 3 bases; unmatched junction nucleotides: 8. This CDR3 contains 15 residues. The CDR3 DNA is TGTGCCAGCAGCCCGGCTAGCGGGAGATACTACGAGCAGTACTTC. Translated, it gives CASSPASGRYYEQYF.

The V gene is TRBV6-5, the J gene TRBJ1-4; 8 nucleotides match TRBD1. Trimming removed 0 bases from V and 9 bases from J; junction bases left unmatched: 6. This CDR3 region has 15 residues. Per germline, CDR1 MNHEY and CDR2 SVGAGI. The CDR3 DNA is TGTGCCAGCAGTTACTCGAACAGGGGGGCGAAAAAACTGTTTTTT. This translates into CASSYSNRGAKKLFF.

This clone was counted once. The rearrangement links TRBV2 to TRBJ1-5; D perhaps matches TRBD1 (5 bases). V was pared by 4 bases and J by 1 base, with 8 bases between. The CDR3 runs to 14 residues. Per germline, CDR1 SNHLY and CDR2 FYNNEI. In DNA form, the CDR3 reads TGTGCCAGCAGTGCCGGGGGGAGCAATCAGCCCCAGCATTTT. It translates to CASSAGGSNQPQHF. The full variable domain, rest sourced from reference TRBV2 and TRBJ1-5, is EPEVTQTPSHQVTQMGQEVILRCVPISNHLYFYWYRQILGQKVEFLVSFYNNEISEKSEIFDDQFSVERPDGSNFTLKIRSTKLEDSAMYFCASSAGGSNQPQHFGDGTRLSIL.

The chain has TRBV19 and TRBJ2-7, with TRBD2 matching over 7 bases. Unmatched junction bases numbered 13, after V lost 8 bases and J lost 0 bases. Germline V gene sequence: CDR1 LNHDA, CDR2 SQIVND (reference sequence). The length of the CDR3 is 16 residues. As DNA, the CDR3 is TGTGCCAGTCGGGGGGTCTTGCGGTTAGTCTCCTACGAGCAGTACTTC. Translating gives CASRGVLRLVSYEQYF.

The chain has TRBV15 and TRBJ1-2; D might be TRBD1 (5 bases). There are 15 residues in the CDR3. Looked up from germline, CDR1 is LNHNV and CDR2 is YYDKDF (reference sequence). Trimming removed 0 bases at V and 4 bases at J, with 12 bases between. The CDR3 protein is CATSRDGGTGYGYTF. CDR3 DNA sequence: TGTGCCACCAGCAGAGATGGTGGGACGGGCTATGGCTACACCTTC.

This sequence joins TRBV3-1 (or the pseudogene TRBV3-2) and TRBJ2-1; 8 bases match TRBD2. V lost 4 bases to trimming and J lost 10 bases; unmatched junction nucleotides: 15. This CDR3 has 16 amino acids. From germline, CDR1 is LGHDT and CDR2 YNNKEL (reference sequence). The CDR3 here is CASSRVIAGPDPEQFF. The CDR3, as DNA: TGTGCCAGCAGCCGCGTGATAGCGGGACCCGATCCGGAGCAGTTCTTC.

The chain has TRBV30 and TRBJ1-2, with 7 bases that match TRBD1. The CDR3 is made up of 13 amino acids. The V segment lost 1 base and the J segment 4 bases; nucleotides outside the gene matches: 3. Germline CDR1 and CDR2: GTSNPN and SVGIG (reference sequence). In nucleotides, the CDR3 is TGTGCCTGGAGTGCGGGACAGACCTATGGCTACACCTTC. It encodes CAWSAGQTYGYTF.

CDR3 coding DNA: TGTGCCAGCAGCGTAGGGTTAGATCTGTACCAAGAGACCCAGTACTTC. Translation: CASSVGLDLYQETQYF. The chain combines TRBV9 with TRBJ2-5; D is uncertain. Germline CDR1 SGDLS, CDR2 YYNGEE. This CDR3 has 16 residues. V was cut by 0 bases and J by 0 bases, with 12 bases left in between.

V and J are TRBV5-6 and TRBJ2-1; 7 nucleotides match TRBD2. With V trimmed by 1 base and J by 0 bases, 10 bases remained unmatched. Germline lookup yields CDR1 SGHDT and CDR2 YYEEEE. The CDR3 is made up of 18 amino acids. DNA of the CDR3: TGTGCCAGCAGCTTGTATCTCTCGGGCGGGAGCTCCTACAATGAGCAGTTCTTC. This translates into CASSLYLSGGSSYNEQFF.

This clone was seen only once. The V gene is TRBV10-3, the J gene TRBJ2-4; D gene unclear. CDR3 length: 14 residues. Looked up from germline, CDR1 is ENHRY and CDR2 is SYGVKD. The V and J ends lost 2 bases and 0 bases respectively, with 5 bases between them. The CDR3 sequence: CAISEGLAKNIQYF. CDR3 DNA: TGTGCCATCAGTGAGGGGTTAGCCAAAAACATTCAGTACTTC.

V gene TRBV2 combines with J gene TRBJ2-2; tentatively, D is TRBD1 (6 bases). Germline CDR1 is SNHLY and CDR2 is FYNNEI. Trimming left V 3 bases short and J 2 bases short, with 10 bases between. The CDR3 loop spans 15 amino acids. The CDR3 reads CASSDRGPNTGELFF. CDR3 DNA: TGTGCCAGCAGTGACAGGGGCCCCAACACCGGGGAGCTGTTTTTT.

The J gene is TRBJ1-6, the V gene TRBV2, with 7 bases identical to TRBD1. The length of the CDR3 is 14 residues. Germline trimming cut 5 bases from V and 6 bases from J; bases unmatched to any gene: 4. Germline-derived CDR1 and CDR2 are SNHLY and FYNNEI. The CDR3 spells CASSTDRVNSPLHF. CDR3 nucleotide sequence: TGTGCCAGCAGTACCGACAGGGTTAATTCACCCCTCCACTTT.

In nucleotides, the CDR3 is TGTGCCAGCAGCGTAGCTCCGACAGGGCCGGACACTGAAGCTTTCTTT. It codes for CASSVAPTGPDTEAFF. The rearrangement links TRBV9 to TRBJ1-1; 7 positions agree with TRBD1. CDR3 size: 16 residues. V lost 0 bases, J lost 3 bases, and 8 bases stayed unmatched. The germline CDR1 and CDR2 sequences are SGDLS and YYNGEE. Complete variable domain (other parts from reference TRBV9 and TRBJ1-1): DSGVTQTPKHLITATGQRVTLRCSPRSGDLSVYWYQQSLDQGLQFLIQYYNGEERAKGNILERFSAQQFPDLHSELNLSSLELGDSALYFCASSVAPTGPDTEAFFGQGTRLTVV.

The CDR3 reads CASSFSYNEQFF. As DNA, the CDR3 is TGTGCCAGCAGCTTCTCCTACAATGAGCAGTTCTTC. The chain recombines TRBV11-2 with TRBJ2-1; D remains ambiguous. In germline, CDR1 is SGHAT, CDR2 FQNNGV. Trimming pared 3 bases from V and 0 bases from J, leaving 0 bases between. There are 12 residues in the CDR3.

The CDR3 loop reads CSVVQGNQPQHF. The CDR3 coding sequence is TGCAGCGTTGTTCAGGGCAATCAGCCCCAGCATTTT. The rearrangement links TRBV29-1 to TRBJ1-5; no definite D call. The V end lost 4 bases, the J end lost 2 bases, and 6 bases lay between the germline ends. Germline V gene data show CDR1 as SQVTM and CDR2 as ANQGSEA. The CDR3 sequence is 12 residues long.

J is TRBJ2-2 and V is TRBV6-4; D is unresolved. V lost 6 bases, J lost 2 bases, and 7 bases lay in between. The CDR3 extends over 13 amino acids. CDR1 MRHNA and CDR2 SNTAGT come from the germline V gene. The CDR3 DNA follows: TGTGCCAGCAGCCCCTCTAACACCGGGGAGCTGTTTTTT. It yields the protein CASSPSNTGELFF.

The J gene is TRBJ2-7, the V gene TRBV4-1; D is unresolved. This CDR3 region has 15 residues. CDR1 MGHRA and CDR2 YSYEKL come from the germline V gene. V lost 3 bases and J lost 2, with 14 bases in between. The CDR3 DNA sequence: TGCGCCAGCAGCCACCCTCCTGGTAGGGCCTACGAGCAGTACTTC. This translates into CASSHPPGRAYEQYF.

The chain combines TRBV30 with TRBJ1-1; TRBD1 agrees at 11 bases. Germline V lookup: CDR1 GTSNPN, CDR2 SVGIG (reference sequence). Trimming cost V 4 bases and J 5 bases; bases outside gene matches: 3. The CDR3 has 13 amino acids. The CDR3 nucleotides read TGTGCCTGGACGGGACAGGGGGGAACTGAAGCTTTCTTT. Translating it yields CAWTGQGGTEAFF.

The table lists this clone with a few counts. The V gene is TRBV2, the J gene TRBJ1-5, with 11 bases lining up with TRBD1. The trim removed 6 bases at V and 2 bases at J, leaving 6 bases unmatched. CDR3 length: 16 amino acids. Germline CDR1 and CDR2: SNHLY and FYNNEI. CDR3 sequence (DNA): TGTGCCAGCAGGGTGGGACAGGGGGGCGGCAATCAGCCCCAGCATTTT. Amino acid sequence: CASRVGQGGGNQPQHF.

The gene calls are TRBV3-1 (or the pseudogene TRBV3-2) and TRBJ2-3, with TRBD1 as a possible D gene (5 bases). Germline CDR1 and CDR2: LGHDT and YNNKEL (reference sequence). V was clipped by 1 base and J by 6 bases, with 14 bases between them. The CDR3 has 15 residues. The CDR3, as DNA: TGTGCCAGCAGCCAAGGGGGAACCAGGGCCGATACGCAGTATTTT. Translation gives CASSQGGTRADTQYF.

The genes are TRBV7-8 and TRBJ2-2; D ambiguous. CDR1 and CDR2 from the germline V gene are SGHVS and FQNEAQ. This CDR3 spans 13 amino acids. The V and J ends lost 0 bases and 7 bases respectively, with 6 bases between them. In DNA form, the CDR3 reads TGTGCCAGCAGCTTAGCAGGAAACGGGGAGCTGTTTTTT. This codes for CASSLAGNGELFF. The full variable domain, with the rest looked up from reference TRBV7-8 and TRBJ2-2, is GAGVSQSPRYKVAKRGQDVALRCDPISGHVSLFWYQQALGQGPEFLTYFQNEAQLDKSGLPSDRFFAERPEGSVSTLKIQRTQQEDSAVYLCASSLAGNGELFFGEGSRLTVL.

The chain employs TRBV28 and TRBJ2-7; 9 bases agree with TRBD1. Germline V lookup: CDR1 MDHEN, CDR2 SYDVKM. There are 16 residues in the CDR3. Trimming cost V 5 bases and J 12 bases; bases outside gene matches: 20. CDR3 amino acids: CASSPITGTGSLTPYF. The CDR3 DNA is TGTGCCAGCAGTCCAATCACCGGGACAGGGTCTCTCACTCCGTACTTC. Full variable domain (missing parts from reference TRBV28 and TRBJ2-7): DVKVTQSSRYLVKRTGEKVFLECVQDMDHENMFWYRQDPGLGLRLIYFSYDVKMKEKGDIPEGYSVSREKKERFSLILESASTNQTSMYLCASSPITGTGSLTPYFGPGTRLTVT.

Concerning this clone: The sample contains more than one DNA sequence encoding this CDR3. The rearrangement uses TRBV28 and TRBJ1-5, with D unresolved. This CDR3 spans 12 amino acids. V lost 6 bases and J lost 0, with 3 bases in between. Germline loops: CDR1 MDHEN, CDR2 SYDVKM. The CDR3 DNA sequence: TGTGCCAGCAGCGGTAGCAATCAGCCCCAGCATTTT. Translation: CASSGSNQPQHF.

The chain has TRBV28 and TRBJ2-1; D call uncertain. Trimming removed 4 bases at V and 10 bases at J, with 8 bases between. The CDR3 totals 11 residues. Per germline, CDR1 MDHEN and CDR2 SYDVKM. CDR3 in DNA: TGTGCCAGCAGTTCCCTCCGGGAGCAGTTCTTC. This codes for CASSSLREQFF.

This chain uses TRBV24-1 with TRBJ2-1; D not certain. The CDR3 is 14 amino acids. CDR1 and CDR2 (germline): KGHDR, SFDVKD. The V end was cut by 6 bases, the J end by 5 bases, with 13 bases between. This chain's CDR3 is CATSKPPGNNEQFF. For the CDR3, the DNA is TGTGCCACCAGTAAACCCCCCGGAAACAATGAGCAGTTCTTC.

This sequence joins TRBV7-9 and TRBJ1-5; D not resolved. Germline lookup yields CDR1 SEHNR and CDR2 FQNEAQ (reference sequence). V was pared by 5 bases and J by 6 bases, with 8 bases between. CDR3 length equals 12 residues. CDR3 residues: CASSPESQPQHF. CDR3 DNA: TGTGCCAGCAGCCCCGAGAGTCAGCCCCAGCATTTT.

The chain combines TRBV7-8 with TRBJ2-3, with 9 positions matching TRBD2. After removal of 5 bases from V and 1 base from J, the junction contained 7 bases not matched to a gene. Germline-derived CDR1 and CDR2 are SGHVS and FQNEAQ. There are 16 residues in the CDR3. CDR3 in DNA: TGTGCCAGCAGCGTCCGGGGACTAGCTCGCACAGATACGCAGTATTTT. This encodes CASSVRGLARTDTQYF. Supplemented by reference TRBV7-8 and TRBJ2-3, the full variable domain reads GAGVSQSPRYKVAKRGQDVALRCDPISGHVSLFWYQQALGQGPEFLTYFQNEAQLDKSGLPSDRFFAERPEGSVSTLKIQRTQQEDSAVYLCASSVRGLARTDTQYFGPGTRLTVL.

This CDR3 is CAWSFYRRPLISGNTIYF. CDR3 nucleotide sequence: TGTGCCTGGAGTTTCTATAGGAGGCCCCTTATCTCTGGAAACACCATATATTTT. The chain uses TRBV30 and TRBJ1-3; no clear D. This CDR3 has 18 amino acids. V was cut by 2 bases and J by 0 bases, with 20 bases left in between. Germline V CDR1 and CDR2: GTSNPN, SVGIG (reference sequence). The full variable domain, rest sourced from reference TRBV30 and TRBJ1-3, is SQTIHQWPATLVQPVGSPLSLECTVEGTSNPNLYWYRQAAGRGLQLLFYSVGIGQISSEVPQNLSASRPQDRQFILSSKKLLLSDSGFYLCAWSFYRRPLISGNTIYFGEGSWLTVV.

The chain uses TRBV19 and TRBJ1-5, with 9 nucleotides matching TRBD1. There are 14 residues in the CDR3. Trimming at V came to 6 bases and at J to 7 bases, leaving 7 bases not matched to a gene. The germline V gene has CDR1 LNHDA and CDR2 SQIVND (reference sequence). The CDR3 loop reads CASSEQGAKQPQHF. Written as DNA, the CDR3 is TGTGCCAGTAGCGAACAGGGGGCTAAGCAGCCCCAGCATTTT.